This paragraph reports one T cell receptor (beta chain). What it binds is unknown. The sample belongs to a study of OX40 agonist ivuxolimab in advanced cancers. Study as a whole: The drug used for patients, ivuxolimab, was an agonistic anti-OX40 (CD134) antibody. Earlier anti-PD-1, anti-PD-L1 or anti-CTLA-4 therapy was permitted; 35% to 50% had received some.

Study-wide findings and caveats: Dosing at 0.1 to 3.0 mg/kg was accompanied by clonal expansion of CD4+ and CD8+ blood T cells by week 6. Compared with CD4+, CD8+ T cells on average had more expanded clones.

CDR3 size: 14 residues. Germline assignment: CDR1 SGHNT and CDR2 YYREEE (reference sequence). Trimming removed 3 bases at V and 7 bases at J, with 16 bases between. TCRdb's copy holds only in-frame clones and misses some; the assay was immunoSEQ multiplex PCR. The sample lists about 48,000 clones, approximately 80% seen once, with around 2% in the top ten. Here the sequenced sample was CD4+ or CD8+ T cells sorted from blood, taken in a trial of the OX40 agonist ivuxolimab. This sequence originates from an adult with an advanced solid tumor such as melanoma, head and neck, liver or kidney cancer. The chain couples TRBV5-4 to TRBJ1-1; D is perhaps TRBD1 (5 bases). CDR3 loop: CASSSLGEYLEAFF. CDR3 DNA: TGTGCCAGCAGCTCGTTAGGGGAGTACCTTGAAGCTTTCTTT.